The next 27 T cell receptor beta chains were all read from a single sample in a study of a mutant IDH1 vaccine in newly diagnosed glioma. Time point denoted: week 35, safety follow-up. Each dose of the vaccine consisted of 300 ug of mutant IDH1 20-mer peptide, with topical imiquimod. TCRdb's copy holds only in-frame clones and misses some; the assay was immunoSEQ multiplex PCR. The sample carries about 32,000 clones, about 80% recorded once. What these receptors recognize is not known. The sample in question was PBMCs, obtained from a glioma patient whose treatment included an IDH1 peptide vaccine. These receptors originate from a man in his forties with glioma. Some clones in this sample may be carry-over from other donors' samples.

This clone was picked up a small number of times. The rearrangement uses TRBV18 and TRBJ1-2; the D gene is possibly TRBD1 (5 bases). CDR1 and CDR2 from the germline V gene are KGHSH and LQKENI. V gave up 3 bases and J gave up 5 bases, with 22 bases separating them. The CDR3 runs to 17 residues. CDR3 nucleotides: TGTGCCAGCTCACCCCTTTCAACAGAAACGACAGAATATGGCTACACCTTC. The encoded protein is CASSPLSTETTEYGYTF.

The V gene is TRBV19, the J gene TRBJ2-2; D is unresolved. This CDR3 contains 15 residues. Germline-derived CDR1 and CDR2 are LNHDA and SQIVND (reference sequence). V was shortened by 5 bases and J by 4 bases, with 14 bases between the two germline ends. The CDR3 loop reads CASSDKVGGTGELFF. DNA for the CDR3: TGTGCCAGTAGTGACAAGGTCGGTGGCACCGGGGAGCTGTTTTTT.

V and J are TRBV27 and TRBJ1-2; TRBD1 might be the D (6 bases). Germline CDR1 and CDR2: MNHEY and SMNVEV (reference sequence). This CDR3 contains 17 residues. V was cut by 4 bases and J by 6 bases, with 24 bases left in between. The CDR3: CASSSDTYRARVNGYTF. CDR3 DNA sequence: TGTGCCAGCAGTTCTGACACGTACAGGGCCCGAGTGAATGGCTACACCTTC.

CDR3 region: CASSFGTSLGETQYF. In nucleotides, the CDR3 is TGTGCCAGCAGCTTCGGGACCTCCTTGGGGGAGACCCAGTACTTC. The chain combines TRBV11-2 with TRBJ2-5; D possibly matches TRBD1 or TRBD2 (5 bases each). CDR1 and CDR2 (germline): SGHAT, FQNNGV. Deletions cut 3 bases from V and 5 bases from J, with 16 bases between. The CDR3 runs 15 residues.

This chain connects TRBV11-1 to TRBJ2-5, with D possibly being TRBD1 or TRBD2 (5 bases each). V was pared by 5 bases and J by 6 bases, with 16 bases between. The CDR3 is made up of 14 amino acids. CDR1 SGHAT and CDR2 FQDESV come from the germline V gene (reference sequence). The CDR3 reads CASSLQDEGKTQYF. DNA for the CDR3: TGTGCCAGCAGCCTACAGGACGAGGGAAAGACCCAGTACTTC.

The chain carries TRBV19 and TRBJ1-4; 10 bases are a match to TRBD1. CDR1 is LNHDA and CDR2 is SQIVND in the germline V gene (reference sequence). The CDR3 consists of 14 residues. V gave up 7 bases and J gave up 5 bases; unmatched junction bases: 4. CDR3 region: CASTDRGLNEKLFF. As DNA, the CDR3 is TGTGCCAGTACCGACAGGGGGCTCAATGAAAAACTGTTTTTT. The complete variable domain, with remaining parts taken from reference TRBV19 and TRBJ1-4, reads DGGITQSPKYLFRKEGQNVTLSCEQNLNHDAMYWYRQDPGQGLRLIYYSQIVNDFQKGDIAEGYSVSREKKESFPLTVTSAQKNPTAFYLCASTDRGLNEKLFFGSGTQLSVL.

This chain uses TRBV19 with TRBJ1-3; D is ambiguous. The CDR3 spans 14 residues. The V and J ends lost 11 bases and 2 bases respectively, with 16 bases between them. The germline CDR1 and CDR2 sequences are LNHDA and SQIVND (reference sequence). The CDR3 region is CASSSRLTGNTIYF. Written as DNA, the CDR3 is TGTGCCTCCTCGAGCAGGTTGACTGGAAACACCATATATTTT. The full variable domain, rest sourced from reference TRBV19 and TRBJ1-3, is DGGITQSPKYLFRKEGQNVTLSCEQNLNHDAMYWYRQDPGQGLRLIYYSQIVNDFQKGDIAEGYSVSREKKESFPLTVTSAQKNPTAFYLCASSSRLTGNTIYFGEGSWLTVV.

The V call is TRBV5-6, the J call TRBJ1-2, with D possibly TRBD1 on 5 matching bases. V was cut by 0 bases and J by 1 base, with 10 bases left in between. CDR1 and CDR2 from the germline V gene are SGHDT and YYEEEE. The CDR3 loop spans 15 amino acids. CDR3 bases: TGTGCCAGCAGCTTGGCCGGGACCCTTAACTATGGCTACACCTTC. Protein sequence: CASSLAGTLNYGYTF. The full variable domain, rest sourced from reference TRBV5-6 and TRBJ1-2, is DAGVTQSPTHLIKTRGQQVTLRCSPKSGHDTVSWYQQALGQGPQFIFQYYEEEERQRGNFPDRFSGHQFPNYSSELNVNALLLGDSALYLCASSLAGTLNYGYTFGSGTRLTVV.

This clone was seen a few times. The gene calls are TRBV7-3 and TRBJ2-2; D uncertain. This CDR3 has 15 amino acids. Trimming pared 5 bases from V and 6 bases from J, leaving 16 bases between. Germline assignment: CDR1 SGHTA and CDR2 FQGTGA. CDR3 region: CASSPQASSAGELFF. Written as DNA, the CDR3 is TGTGCCAGCAGCCCCCAAGCTAGTTCAGCCGGGGAGCTGTTTTTT.

The rearrangement uses TRBV19 and TRBJ1-2; 12 bases are shared with TRBD1. V shed 5 bases and J 7 bases; nucleotides not matched to a gene: 11. Per the germline V gene, CDR1 is LNHDA and CDR2 is SQIVND (reference sequence). CDR3 length: 16 residues. The DNA for the CDR3 is TGTGCCAGTAGTCTCTATGCGGGACAGGGGGCATTTGGCTACACCTTC. Translating gives CASSLYAGQGAFGYTF.

V is TRBV10-2 and J is TRBJ2-1; the match to TRBD2 covers 10 bases. With V trimmed by 9 bases and J by 15 bases, 14 bases remained unmatched. This CDR3 contains 13 residues. Germline loops: CDR1 WSHSY, CDR2 SAAADI. The CDR3 loop is CASGSAGGQFRFF. The CDR3 DNA sequence: TGCGCCAGTGGGTCAGCGGGGGGGCAGTTTCGGTTCTTC.

This clone was seen a few times. The chain combines TRBV2 with TRBJ1-5; no firm D call. The CDR3 sequence is 14 residues long. In germline, CDR1 is SNHLY, CDR2 FYNNEI. V lost 5 bases to trimming and J lost 4 bases, with 12 bases between them. The CDR3 DNA reads as TGTGCCAGCAGTCCATGGACGGGGAATCAGCCCCAGCATTTT. The encoded protein is CASSPWTGNQPQHF.

The chain couples TRBV9 to TRBJ1-2; D is ambiguous. The CDR3 extends over 12 amino acids. Germline V gives CDR1 SGDLS, CDR2 YYNGEE. Trimming removed 3 bases at V and 6 bases at J, with 9 bases between. The CDR3 sequence: CASSAARDGYTF. CDR3 coding DNA: TGTGCCAGCAGCGCCGCCCGAGATGGCTACACCTTC.

In this sample, this clone turned up a few times. The rearrangement links TRBV18 to TRBJ1-1; 7 nucleotides align to TRBD1. Trimming took 3 bases from V and 3 from J; bases not matched to a gene: 10. Germline CDR1 reads KGHSH; CDR2 reads LQKENI. This CDR3 has 16 residues. This chain's CDR3 is CASSPSPTGLDTEAFF. The CDR3 DNA reads as TGTGCCAGCTCACCCTCCCCGACAGGGTTGGACACTGAAGCTTTCTTT.

This rearrangement joins TRBV19 to TRBJ1-3, with no clear D. The CDR3 runs to 15 residues. Per the germline V gene, CDR1 is LNHDA and CDR2 is SQIVND (reference sequence). Deletions cut 5 bases from V and 1 base from J, with 12 bases between. Here the CDR3 reads CASSPRSVSGNTIYF. For the CDR3, the DNA is TGTGCCAGTAGTCCCCGCAGCGTTTCTGGAAACACCATATATTTT.

The rearrangement joins TRBV5-6 to TRBJ2-7, with a tentative D call TRBD1 (5 bases). The CDR3 length is 13 residues. Trimming pared 3 bases from V and 3 bases from J, leaving 10 bases between. The germline V gene has CDR1 SGHDT and CDR2 YYEEEE. The CDR3 sequence: CASSWTYDYEQYF. Here the CDR3 DNA reads TGTGCCAGCAGCTGGACATACGACTACGAGCAGTACTTC.

The rearrangement joins TRBV7-8 to TRBJ1-2, with no clear D. The ends were cut back, 1 base at V and 8 bases at J, with 11 bases in the middle. The germline CDR1 and CDR2 sequences are SGHVS and FQNEAQ. The CDR3 is 13 amino acids. CDR3 nucleotides: TGTGCCAGCAGCTTAGTATCCCCTGAAGGCTACACCTTC. Encoded protein: CASSLVSPEGYTF.

Only a few counts were recorded for this clone. CDR3 coding DNA: TGTGCCTGTTTTGGGAGGGACTATGGCTACACCTTC. Amino acid sequence: CACFGRDYGYTF. The rearrangement links TRBV30 to TRBJ1-2, with no clear D. Germline V gene sequence: CDR1 GTSNPN, CDR2 SVGIG (reference sequence). The V end lost 6 bases, the J end lost 3 bases, and 11 bases lay between the germline ends. The CDR3 covers 12 residues.

V usage is TRBV6-5 and J usage is TRBJ2-1; a weak D match, TRBD2 (5 bases). The CDR3 length is 14 residues. Germline CDR1 reads MNHEY; CDR2 reads SVGAGI. V lost 5 bases and J lost 0, with 8 bases in between. CDR3 sequence reads: CASSLGSSYNEQFF. The CDR3 coding sequence is TGTGCCAGCAGTCTGGGGAGCTCCTACAATGAGCAGTTCTTC.

CDR3 in DNA: TGCGCCAGCAGCACGCGGTCAGACAATTCACCCCTCCACTTT. Protein: CASSTRSDNSPLHF. The J gene is TRBJ1-6, the V gene TRBV5-1; D is unclear. Per germline, CDR1 SGHRS and CDR2 YFSETQ. CDR3 length: 14 amino acids. The V gene lost 4 bases and the J gene lost 7 bases, with 12 bases spanning the gap.

The chain carries TRBV27 and TRBJ1-1; D remains unclear. Between the trimmed V and J ends, which lost 3 bases and 7 bases, there was a span of 12 bases. This CDR3 contains 13 residues. Germline CDR1 and CDR2: MNHEY and SMNVEV (reference sequence). This CDR3 is CASSFSTGIEAFF. The CDR3, as DNA: TGTGCCAGCAGTTTTTCGACTGGGATTGAAGCTTTCTTT.

V is TRBV5-1 and J is TRBJ1-3; D gene unclear. The length of the CDR3 is 14 residues. V shed 0 bases and J shed 4 bases, with 8 bases lying between them. Germline V gene sequence: CDR1 SGHRS, CDR2 YFSETQ. DNA of the CDR3: TGCGCCAGCAGCTTGGCGGGGATCGGAAACACCATATATTTT. Its translation: CASSLAGIGNTIYF.

The rearrangement uses TRBV5-4 and TRBJ1-1; D may be TRBD1 (5 bases). V lost 4 bases and J lost 0, with 13 bases in between. The CDR3 runs to 15 residues. The germline CDR1 and CDR2 sequences are SGHNT and YYREEE (reference sequence). CDR3 coding DNA: TGTGCCAGCAGCATATTCGGGGCCCTGAACACTGAAGCTTTCTTT. It encodes CASSIFGALNTEAFF.

The rearrangement joins TRBV5-1 to TRBJ2-1; TRBD2 matches at 11 bases. The CDR3 covers 18 residues. CDR1 SGHRS and CDR2 YFSETQ come from the germline V gene. V lost 8 bases to trimming and J lost 0 bases; unmatched junction nucleotides: 13. The DNA for the CDR3 is TGCGCCAGACCTGGAGTTAGCGGGGGGGGAAGCTCCTACAATGAGCAGTTCTTC. Amino acids: CARPGVSGGGSSYNEQFF.

V usage is TRBV11-2 and J usage is TRBJ2-3; the D is unclear. Germline V gene data show CDR1 as SGHAT and CDR2 as FQNNGV. With 5 bases removed from V and 4 bases from J, the gap between germline ends came to 13 bases. The CDR3 is made up of 14 amino acids. The DNA for the CDR3 is TGTGCCAGCAGCCCCGGACGCGAAGCAGATACGCAGTATTTT. Translation gives CASSPGREADTQYF.

The V call is TRBV30, the J call TRBJ2-7; D call uncertain. This CDR3 has 11 residues. The V gene's germline CDR1 is GTSNPN and CDR2 SVGIG (reference sequence). V lost 0 bases, J lost 2 bases, and 2 bases lay in between. The CDR3 is CAWSVTYEQYF. As DNA, the CDR3 is TGTGCCTGGAGTGTAACCTACGAGCAGTACTTC.

This clone was seen once. The rearrangement uses TRBV7-6 and TRBJ1-3, with D tentatively TRBD1 (5 bases). The length of the CDR3 is 12 residues. The V end was cut by 2 bases, the J end by 10 bases, with 9 bases between. Germline CDR1 is SGHVS and CDR2 is FNYEAQ. CDR3 sequence reads: CASSLSGRTIYF. The CDR3 nucleotides are TGTGCCAGCAGCTTATCAGGGAGAACCATATATTTT.